What follows are 16 T cell receptor beta chains derived from one specimen sequenced in a study of T cell repertoires in cytomegalovirus infection. TCRdb processed the reads anew with MiXCR; each CDR3 protein has one entry. This sample has 500,000 or so distinct CDR3 sequences, with about 15% found just once. The sequencing input was CD8+ T cells from PBMCs. These TCRs come from a human donor in good health (CMV status not recorded). Some clones in this sample may be carry-over from other donors' samples.

This chain connects TRBV3-1 to TRBJ2-3; TRBD2 matches at 8 bases. This CDR3 is built from 19 residues. The germline V gene has CDR1 LGHDT and CDR2 YNNKEL (reference sequence). J lost 2 bases, V lost 0 bases, and 13 bases had no gene match. The CDR3 reads CASSQEGLAGEFDTDTQYF. CDR3 coding DNA: TGTGCCAGCAGCCAAGAAGGGCTAGCGGGCGAGTTTGACACAGATACGCAGTATTTT.

This clonotype has ten or more counts. CDR3 protein: CASSPTSGPTVEQYF. The CDR3 bases are TGTGCCAGCAGCCCAACTAGCGGCCCTACGGTGGAGCAGTACTTC. The J gene is TRBJ2-7, the V gene TRBV12-3 or TRBV12-4, with 8 bases aligning to TRBD2. The J segment lost 7 bases and the V segment lost 6 bases, leaving 14 bases of the junction unmatched. The CDR3 extends over 15 amino acids.

This clonotype was recorded many times. This chain uses TRBV11-2 with TRBJ2-7, with D possibly TRBD2 on 5 matching bases. From germline, CDR1 is SGHAT and CDR2 FQNNGV. V was clipped by 3 bases and J by 0 bases, with 12 bases between them. The CDR3 has 15 amino acids. CDR3 in DNA: TGTGCCAGCAGCTTGTACGGGGAAAGCTCCTACGAGCAGTACTTC. The encoded protein is CASSLYGESSYEQYF.

In its sample, this clonotype was seen a few times. V gene TRBV27 combines with J gene TRBJ2-1; D gene ambiguous. The CDR3 totals 15 residues. With 3 bases removed from V and 2 bases from J, the gap between germline ends came to 11 bases. Germline V lookup: CDR1 MNHEY, CDR2 SMNVEV (reference sequence). CDR3 nucleotides: TGTGCCAGCAGTTTGGTAAAGGGAACCTACAATGAGCAGTTCTTC. Translating it yields CASSLVKGTYNEQFF.

This clonotype was detected ten times or more. The chain is built from TRBV5-1 and TRBJ2-2; 8 bases align to TRBD1. CDR3 size: 15 residues. Germline V gives CDR1 SGHRS, CDR2 YFSETQ. With V trimmed by 2 bases and J by 6 bases, 6 bases remained unmatched. CDR3 sequence (DNA): TGCGCCAGCAGCTTCACCTCAGGGGGCTCCGGGGAGCTGTTTTTT. Its protein product is CASSFTSGGSGELFF.

This clonotype came up a few times. This chain joins TRBV7-9 and TRBJ2-1; 11 positions agree with TRBD2. CDR1 SEHNR and CDR2 FQNEAQ come from the germline V gene (reference sequence). The V and J ends lost 4 bases and 5 bases, in that order; junction bases with no gene match: 7. The CDR3 totals 16 residues. CDR3 in DNA: TGTGCCAGCAGCTCACTAGCGGGGGTACTAAACAATGAGCAGTTCTTC. Translating gives CASSSLAGVLNNEQFF. The full variable domain, completed using reference TRBV7-9 and TRBJ2-1, is DTGVSQNPRHKITKRGQNVTFRCDPISEHNRLYWYRQTLGQGPEFLTYFQNEAQLEKSRLLSDRFSAERPKGSFSTLEIQRTEQGDSAMYLCASSSLAGVLNNEQFFGPGTRLTVL.

The sample holds many counts of this clonotype. The V gene is TRBV12-3 or TRBV12-4, the J gene TRBJ1-1; D gene ambiguous. The germline V and J ends were trimmed by 5 bases and 1 base, with 23 bases remaining between them. This CDR3 has 18 residues. The DNA of the CDR3 is TGTGCCAGCAGTCTACTACGCATCGGGATGAAGCCGAACACTGAAGCTTTCTTT. Translated: CASSLLRIGMKPNTEAFF.

This clonotype was counted at least ten times. The chain has TRBV7-8 and TRBJ1-1, with D perhaps matching TRBD1 (5 bases). Trimming took 1 base from V and 5 from J, leaving 23 bases between them. This CDR3 spans 18 amino acids. Germline V lookup: CDR1 SGHVS, CDR2 FQNEAQ. This CDR3 reads CASSLVRFRAKRGTEAFF. CDR3 coding DNA: TGTGCCAGCAGCTTAGTTCGGTTCAGGGCCAAGCGGGGAACTGAAGCTTTCTTT.

V usage is TRBV6-5 and J usage is TRBJ1-2; D gene ambiguous. CDR1 and CDR2 from the germline V gene are MNHEY and SVGAGI. This CDR3 contains 13 residues. The V end lost 0 bases, the J end lost 4 bases, and 6 bases lay between the germline ends. This chain's CDR3 is CASSYSRIYGYTF. The CDR3 DNA reads as TGTGCCAGCAGTTACTCACGGATCTATGGCTACACCTTC.

A note on this clonotype: This may stem from a read error, because a much larger clone lies one nucleotide away. CDR3 coding DNA: TGTGCCAGTAGTGTGGGACATGGAATTTACAATGAGCAGTTCTTC. It specifies CASSVGHGIYNEQFF. The V and J genes are TRBV19 and TRBJ2-1; possibly TRBD1 for D (6 bases). Germline-derived CDR1 and CDR2 are LNHDA and SQIVND (reference sequence). The CDR3 loop spans 15 amino acids. Between the trimmed V and J ends, which lost 5 bases and 4 bases, there was a span of 15 bases. Using reference TRBV19 and TRBJ2-1 for the parts outside the CDR3, the full variable domain is DGGITQSPKYLFRKEGQNVTLSCEQNLNHDAMYWYRQDPGQGLRLIYYSQIVNDFQKGDIAEGYSVSREKKESFPLTVTSAQKNPTAFYLCASSVGHGIYNEQFFGPGTRLTVL.

V is TRBV10-3 and J is TRBJ2-5; D possibly corresponds to TRBD2 (7 bases). The V end lost 8 bases, the J end lost 3 bases, and 16 bases lay between the germline ends. Per the germline V gene, CDR1 is ENHRY and CDR2 is SYGVKD. The CDR3 is made up of 14 amino acids. CDR3 nucleotide sequence: TGTGCCATCGGGGGGGACATCACCGAAGAGACCCAGTACTTC. This encodes CAIGGDITEETQYF.

This clonotype was recorded many times. V gene TRBV5-1 combines with J gene TRBJ2-3; unclear D gene. CDR3 size: 13 residues. V lost 4 bases, J lost 2 bases, and 8 bases lay in between. Per the germline V gene, CDR1 is SGHRS and CDR2 is YFSETQ. CDR3 sequence: CASSLYNTDTQYF. Written as DNA, the CDR3 is TGCGCCAGCAGCCTGTACAACACAGATACGCAGTATTTT.

This clonotype was seen at least ten times. V is TRBV4-1 and J is TRBJ1-2; D remains unclear. The CDR3 is made up of 15 amino acids. Germline V gene sequence: CDR1 MGHRA, CDR2 YSYEKL. The germline V and J ends were trimmed by 0 bases and 4 bases, with 12 bases remaining between them. The DNA of the CDR3 is TGCGCCAGCAGCCAAGAATCCCTTCAAGTCTATGGCTACACCTTC. It specifies CASSQESLQVYGYTF.

This clonotype was seen only a few times. V usage is TRBV24-1 and J usage is TRBJ2-1; 8 bases match TRBD1. Germline CDR1 and CDR2: KGHDR and SFDVKD. The V gene end was trimmed by 3 bases and the J gene end by 8 bases; junction bases not matched to a gene: 11. The CDR3 spans 16 residues. This CDR3 is CATSDLSGGQVYEQFF. The CDR3 DNA sequence: TGTGCCACCAGTGATCTATCCGGGGGACAGGTATATGAGCAGTTCTTC.

This clonotype was counted many times. The J gene is TRBJ2-2, the V gene TRBV24-1; D uncertain. The CDR3 sequence is 12 residues long. The germline gives CDR1 KGHDR, CDR2 SFDVKD. Trimming removed 8 bases from V and 4 bases from J, with 7 bases in between. CDR3 in amino acids: CATIGPTGELFF. The CDR3 nucleotides are TGTGCCACCATAGGACCCACCGGGGAGCTGTTTTTT.

The chain joins TRBV6-5 to TRBJ2-5, with a tentative D call TRBD1 (6 bases). CDR1 MNHEY and CDR2 SVGAGI come from the germline V gene. The CDR3 has 15 residues. Trimming removed 3 bases at V and 3 bases at J, with 14 bases between. The CDR3 DNA reads as TGTGCCAGCAGTTATACAGGGTTGGGGGAAGAGACCCAGTACTTC. Amino acid sequence: CASSYTGLGEETQYF.